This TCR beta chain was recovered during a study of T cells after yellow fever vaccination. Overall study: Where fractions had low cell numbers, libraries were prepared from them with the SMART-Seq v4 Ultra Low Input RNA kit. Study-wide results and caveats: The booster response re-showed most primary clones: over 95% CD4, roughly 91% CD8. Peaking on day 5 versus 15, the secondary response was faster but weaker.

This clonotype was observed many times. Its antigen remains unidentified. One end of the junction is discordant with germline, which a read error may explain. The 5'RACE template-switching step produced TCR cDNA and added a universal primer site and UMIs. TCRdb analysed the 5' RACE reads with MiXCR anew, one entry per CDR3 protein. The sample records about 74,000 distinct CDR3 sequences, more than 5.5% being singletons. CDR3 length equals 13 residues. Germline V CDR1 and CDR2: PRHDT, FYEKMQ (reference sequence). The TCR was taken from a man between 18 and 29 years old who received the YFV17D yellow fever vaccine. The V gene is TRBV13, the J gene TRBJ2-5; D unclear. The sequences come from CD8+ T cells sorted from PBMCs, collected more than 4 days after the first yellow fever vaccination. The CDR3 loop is CASSLGQQESQYF. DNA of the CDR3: TGTGCCAGCAGCTTAGGCCAGCAAGAGTCCCAGTACTTC.